This T cell receptor (beta chain) was found in a study of healthy donors' naive CD4 and CD8 T cells. Study-level background: All functional IMGT TCR alpha variants were covered by new primers. General study points: A reported CD4+/CD8+ bias affected most V and J genes in naive cells. Alpha and beta chains were sequenced in bulk without pairing. Negatively charged CDR3s marked CD8+ lineage; positively charged CDR3s marked CD4+ lineage.

Each TCR library used 400 to 600 ng of total RNA and a linear amplification protocol. TCRdb analysed the reads with MiXCR anew, one entry per CDR3 protein. In the table there are about 180,000 distinct CDR3 sequences, around 80% of which are singletons. A word on this clonotype: Its antigen is not identified.

The material sequenced was naive CD4+ and CD8+ T cells sorted from blood, pooled from several donors. The source of this sequence is a pool of human donors in good health; the sample pools cells from several healthy donors.

As DNA, the CDR3 is TGCAGCGTCTCCTTGAACACTGAAGCTTTCTTT. This gives the protein CSVSLNTEAFF. This chain uses TRBV29-1 with TRBJ1-1; D is unclear. Deletions cut 6 bases from V and 0 bases from J, with 5 bases between. Per germline, CDR1 SQVTM and CDR2 ANQGSEA. This CDR3 contains 11 residues.